Shown below are 28 T cell receptor beta chains from a single sample sequenced in a study of beta chain features in type 1 diabetes. Expressed TCRB transcripts were sequenced because the entire RNA isolate underwent reverse transcription. Profiling relied on immunoSEQ multiplex PCR, and the TCRdb table lists in-frame clones only, not all of them. The data hold hundreds of thousands of clones, with over 65% observed a single time. Sequencing used naive CD4+ T cells from blood. These receptors originate from a man aged 25 to 40 in good health.

V usage is TRBV28 and J usage is TRBJ2-1; tentatively, D is TRBD1 or TRBD2 (5 bases each). With 5 bases removed from V and 8 bases from J, the gap between germline ends came to 10 bases. Germline CDR1 MDHEN, CDR2 SYDVKM. The CDR3 contains 12 residues. The CDR3, as DNA: TGTGCCAGCAGTGGGGACCAGGATGAGCAGTTCTTC. This encodes CASSGDQDEQFF.

The chain combines TRBV23-1 with TRBJ2-7; D gene ambiguous. TRBV23-1 is placed among ORFs of uncertain function. The length of the CDR3 is 14 residues. The V and J ends lost 0 bases and 3 bases respectively, with 9 bases between them. The CDR3 DNA is TGCGCCAGCAGTCAATCGTGGCAGTTCTACGAGCAGTACTTC. Translated: CASSQSWQFYEQYF.

The rearrangement uses TRBV30 and TRBJ2-2; TRBD2 matches 12 bases. V dropped 3 bases and J dropped 0; count of bases not matched to a gene: 5. The CDR3 totals 17 residues. Germline CDR1 reads GTSNPN; CDR2 reads SVGIG (reference sequence). CDR3 amino acids: CAWRPRTSGANTGELFF. The CDR3 DNA follows: TGTGCCTGGAGACCTCGGACTAGCGGGGCGAACACCGGGGAGCTGTTTTTT.

A remark on this clone: The same CDR3 is also encoded by other DNA sequences in this sample. The chain combines TRBV30 with TRBJ2-7, with D possibly TRBD2 on 6 matching bases. CDR3 size: 12 residues. The germline gives CDR1 GTSNPN, CDR2 SVGIG (reference sequence). Trimming removed 0 bases from V and 4 bases from J, with 7 bases in between. The CDR3 bases are TGTGCCTGGAGTGTACGGGGGTACGAGCAGTACTTC. Translated, it gives CAWSVRGYEQYF.

The J gene is TRBJ2-3, the V gene TRBV5-1; D assignment may be TRBD1 or TRBD2 (6 bases each). From germline, CDR1 is SGHRS and CDR2 YFSETQ. The CDR3 has 16 residues. V was cut by 0 bases and J by 0 bases, with 11 bases left in between. CDR3 sequence reads: CASSLVPGASTDTQYF. The CDR3 bases are TGCGCCAGCAGCTTGGTTCCGGGGGCTAGCACAGATACGCAGTATTTT.

The V and J genes are TRBV9 and TRBJ2-2; 7 nucleotides line up with TRBD1. V lost 8 bases, J lost 7 bases, and 8 bases stayed unmatched. The CDR3 loop spans 13 amino acids. Per germline, CDR1 SGDLS and CDR2 YYNGEE. The CDR3 bases are TGTGCCAGTCGACAGGGATCCAGCGGGGAGCTGTTTTTT. Amino acids: CASRQGSSGELFF. The full variable domain, its missing parts supplied by reference TRBV9 and TRBJ2-2, is DSGVTQTPKHLITATGQRVTLRCSPRSGDLSVYWYQQSLDQGLQFLIQYYNGEERAKGNILERFSAQQFPDLHSELNLSSLELGDSALYFCASRQGSSGELFFGEGSRLTVL.

This clone was seen more than once but under ten times. V gene TRBV10-1 combines with J gene TRBJ2-1; 11 nucleotides line up with TRBD2. CDR3 length: 15 residues. From germline, CDR1 is WNHNN and CDR2 SYGVQD (reference sequence). V was pared by 6 bases and J by 10 bases, with 11 bases of the junction left unmatched. The CDR3 is CASSLAGGVEGEQFF. Here the CDR3 DNA reads TGCGCCAGCAGCCTAGCGGGAGGAGTAGAAGGGGAGCAGTTCTTC.

This chain uses TRBV9 with TRBJ2-1; 8 positions agree with TRBD2. The V segment lost 0 bases and the J segment 2 bases; nucleotides outside the gene matches: 4. Germline assignment: CDR1 SGDLS and CDR2 YYNGEE. This CDR3 is built from 16 residues. CDR3 nucleotides: TGTGCCAGCAGCGTAGGGAGTAGCGGGACCTACAATGAGCAGTTCTTC. Its protein is CASSVGSSGTYNEQFF.

V is TRBV5-4 and J is TRBJ2-7; a weak D match, TRBD2 (5 bases). CDR3 length: 14 residues. The germline gives CDR1 SGHNT, CDR2 YYREEE (reference sequence). With 3 bases removed from V and 1 base from J, the gap between germline ends came to 11 bases. This CDR3 is CASSSETGSYEQYF. The CDR3 nucleotides read TGTGCCAGCAGCTCCGAGACGGGATCCTACGAGCAGTACTTC.

Regarding this clone: Mismatch with germline at one junction end may stem from a read error. The rearrangement uses TRBV11-2 and TRBJ2-5; D gene ambiguous. CDR1 SGHAT and CDR2 FQNNGV come from the germline V gene. There are 13 residues in the CDR3. The CDR3 spells CASSLGPRETQYF. In nucleotides, the CDR3 is TGTGCCAGCAGTTTAGGTCCTCGGGAGACCCAGTACTTC. Using reference TRBV11-2 and TRBJ2-5 for the parts outside the CDR3, the full variable domain is EAGVAQSPRYKIIEKRQSVAFWCNPISGHATLYWYQQILGQGPKLLIQFQNNGVVDDSQLPKDRFSAERLKGVDSTLKIQPAKLEDSAVYLCASSLGPRETQYFGPGTRLLVL.

The chain joins TRBV7-2 to TRBJ1-4; no clear D. The CDR3 has 13 amino acids. CDR1 SGHTA and CDR2 FQGNSA come from the germline V gene. The V and J ends lost 4 bases and 8 bases respectively, with 11 bases between them. CDR3 residues: CASSSSGGEKLFF. The CDR3 DNA reads as TGTGCCAGCAGCTCCTCGGGCGGAGAAAAACTGTTTTTT.

CDR3 in amino acids: CAWSVNRGAQNIQYF. The CDR3 DNA reads as TGTGCCTGGAGTGTTAACAGGGGTGCCCAAAACATTCAGTACTTC. This chain joins TRBV30 and TRBJ2-4, with TRBD1 matching over 7 bases. Germline CDR1 reads GTSNPN; CDR2 reads SVGIG (reference sequence). V shed 0 bases, J shed 5 bases, and the junction held 7 bases outside the gene matches. The CDR3 sequence is 15 residues long.

V and J are TRBV29-1 and TRBJ2-6; D tentatively fits TRBD1 or TRBD2 (5 bases each). The V end lost 5 bases, the J end lost 2 bases, and 10 bases lay between the germline ends. Germline values: CDR1 SQVTM, CDR2 ANQGSEA. This CDR3 spans 14 amino acids. CDR3 sequence: CSVTRGTGANVLTF. CDR3 bases: TGCAGCGTTACTAGGGGAACTGGGGCCAACGTCCTGACTTTC.

Points on this clone: This specimen includes other DNA sequences encoding the same CDR3. This chain connects TRBV30 to TRBJ2-3; D is possibly TRBD2 (6 bases). Germline CDR1 GTSNPN, CDR2 SVGIG (reference sequence). The ends were cut back, 0 bases at V and 0 bases at J, with 7 bases in the middle. CDR3 size: 14 residues. CDR3 protein: CAWSVGGSTDTQYF. In DNA form, the CDR3 reads TGTGCCTGGAGTGTTGGGGGGAGCACAGATACGCAGTATTTT.

The rearrangement links TRBV14 to TRBJ2-2; D gene unclear. Germline lookup yields CDR1 SGHDN and CDR2 FVKESK. Deletions cut 0 bases from V and 3 bases from J, with 5 bases between. The CDR3 length is 14 residues. CDR3 sequence (DNA): TGTGCCAGCAGCCAAGAGAGGTACACCGGGGAGCTGTTTTTT. Translation gives CASSQERYTGELFF.

This clone came up a few times. This chain connects TRBV29-1 to TRBJ2-1; a weak D match, TRBD1 (6 bases). The CDR3 is 15 residues long. Trimming left V 4 bases short and J 6 bases short, with 19 bases between. Germline CDR1 reads SQVTM; CDR2 reads ANQGSEA. CDR3 residues: CSVGGDRPPINEQFF. The CDR3 nucleotides read TGCAGCGTTGGGGGCGACAGGCCTCCTATCAATGAGCAGTTCTTC.

Only one count was recorded for this clone. Other DNA sequences of this sample code for an identical CDR3. The chain couples TRBV30 to TRBJ1-1, with 7 bases fitting TRBD1. CDR3 length: 13 amino acids. Germline CDR1 reads GTSNPN; CDR2 reads SVGIG (reference sequence). V lost 2 bases and J lost 0; bases outside the gene matches: 0. The CDR3 nucleotides are TGTGCCTGGAGTAGGGGGCTGAACACTGAAGCTTTCTTT. Protein: CAWSRGLNTEAFF. Using reference TRBV30 and TRBJ1-1 for the parts outside the CDR3, the full variable domain is SQTIHQWPATLVQPVGSPLSLECTVEGTSNPNLYWYRQAAGRGLQLLFYSVGIGQISSEVPQNLSASRPQDRQFILSSKKLLLSDSGFYLCAWSRGLNTEAFFGQGTRLTVV.

This clone was observed a handful of times. The chain links TRBV7-2 to TRBJ2-7; 7 bases are a match to TRBD1. Germline V gene sequence: CDR1 SGHTA, CDR2 FQGNSA. V shed 5 bases, J shed 4 bases, and the junction held 11 bases outside the gene matches. This CDR3 spans 15 amino acids. DNA for the CDR3: TGTGCCAGCAGCCGACTGTTGGGGACAGAATACGAGCAGTACTTC. This translates into CASSRLLGTEYEQYF.

This clone was seen only a few times. The genes are TRBV5-1 and TRBJ1-4; 9 nucleotides match TRBD1. The CDR3 extends over 14 amino acids. V trimming: 4 bases; J trimming: 12 bases; junction bases outside the gene matches: 10. The germline gives CDR1 SGHRS, CDR2 YFSETQ. The CDR3 region has the DNA TGCGCCAGCAGCCCGGACAGGGGTCGAAGTCAACTGTTTTTT. Its protein product is CASSPDRGRSQLFF.

The gene calls are TRBV30 and TRBJ1-3; 8 bases align to TRBD1. Trimming at V came to 4 bases and at J to 7 bases, leaving 6 bases not matched to a gene. Per the germline V gene, CDR1 is GTSNPN and CDR2 is SVGIG (reference sequence). The CDR3 covers 13 residues. The DNA of the CDR3 is TGTGCCTGGAATTCGGACAGGGTGAACACCATATATTTT. Protein sequence: CAWNSDRVNTIYF. The full variable domain, in which reference TRBV30 and TRBJ1-3 provide the parts outside the CDR3, is SQTIHQWPATLVQPVGSPLSLECTVEGTSNPNLYWYRQAAGRGLQLLFYSVGIGQISSEVPQNLSASRPQDRQFILSSKKLLLSDSGFYLCAWNSDRVNTIYFGEGSWLTVV.

This clone was seen only once. The genes are TRBV29-1 and TRBJ2-7; either TRBD1 or TRBD2 may supply D (5 bases each). This CDR3 is built from 12 residues. The germline gives CDR1 SQVTM, CDR2 ANQGSEA. Trimming cost V 6 bases and J 1 base, with 10 bases left between them. CDR3 sequence: CSVGARSYEQYF. The CDR3 DNA reads as TGCAGCGTCGGGGCCCGTTCCTACGAGCAGTACTTC.

V is TRBV29-1 and J is TRBJ2-5, with TRBD1 as a possible D gene (5 bases). This CDR3 spans 13 amino acids. Trimming removed 6 bases at V and 5 bases at J, with 16 bases between. CDR1 SQVTM and CDR2 ANQGSEA come from the germline V gene. The CDR3: CSVGLKLWETQYF. In nucleotides, the CDR3 is TGCAGCGTGGGGCTTAAGCTGTGGGAGACCCAGTACTTC.

In regard to this clone: Other DNA sequences from this sample encode an identical CDR3 as well. The genes are TRBV29-1 and TRBJ2-1; TRBD1 matches 7 bases. Trimming at V came to 6 bases and at J to 4 bases, leaving 9 bases not matched to a gene. This CDR3 has 14 residues. Germline V CDR1 and CDR2: SQVTM, ANQGSEA. The CDR3, as DNA: TGCAGCGTCGCTTTCCGGGACAGATACAATGAGCAGTTCTTC. This codes for CSVAFRDRYNEQFF.

In this sample, this clone turned up a few times. The V call is TRBV29-1, the J call TRBJ2-7; a weak D match, TRBD1 (6 bases). This CDR3 has 12 amino acids. CDR1 SQVTM and CDR2 ANQGSEA come from the germline V gene. The V gene lost 5 bases and the J gene lost 5 bases, with 13 bases spanning the gap. The CDR3 DNA follows: TGCAGCGTTCGGCAGGGGTTGCACGAGCAGTACTTC. Translated: CSVRQGLHEQYF.

The chain uses TRBV19 and TRBJ2-3; a weak D match, TRBD1 (6 bases). Trimming took off 10 bases at V and 1 base at J, with 12 bases between the two ends. This CDR3 comprises 13 residues. Germline CDR1 LNHDA, CDR2 SQIVND (reference sequence). CDR3 sequence reads: CATRPGGTDTQYF. The CDR3 nucleotides read TGTGCCACCCGGCCAGGGGGCACAGATACGCAGTATTTT.

The gene calls are TRBV4-1 and TRBJ2-4; TRBD2 aligns across 7 bases. V dropped 0 bases and J dropped 7; count of bases not matched to a gene: 9. This CDR3 spans 16 amino acids. Germline lookup yields CDR1 MGHRA and CDR2 YSYEKL. The CDR3 coding sequence is TGCGCCAGCAGCCAAGAGTTGCGGGGGAGTTGGAACATTCAGTACTTC. Its protein is CASSQELRGSWNIQYF.

The sample holds one count of this clone. The same CDR3 can be traced to other DNA sequences in this sample. The chain has TRBV28 and TRBJ2-1; D is ambiguous. V was clipped by 5 bases and J by 4 bases, with 3 bases between them. Germline lookup yields CDR1 MDHEN and CDR2 SYDVKM. The length of the CDR3 is 11 residues. For the CDR3, the DNA is TGTGCCAGCAGTAGGTACAATGAGCAGTTCTTC. Residues: CASSRYNEQFF.

V and J are TRBV19 and TRBJ2-1, with D maybe TRBD2 (5 bases). The germline V gene has CDR1 LNHDA and CDR2 SQIVND (reference sequence). Trimming removed 1 base from V and 10 bases from J, with 11 bases in between. The CDR3 has 13 amino acids. The CDR3 bases are TGTGCCAGTAGTATAGCCAGCGGCGGAGAGCAGTTCTTC. Encoded protein: CASSIASGGEQFF.